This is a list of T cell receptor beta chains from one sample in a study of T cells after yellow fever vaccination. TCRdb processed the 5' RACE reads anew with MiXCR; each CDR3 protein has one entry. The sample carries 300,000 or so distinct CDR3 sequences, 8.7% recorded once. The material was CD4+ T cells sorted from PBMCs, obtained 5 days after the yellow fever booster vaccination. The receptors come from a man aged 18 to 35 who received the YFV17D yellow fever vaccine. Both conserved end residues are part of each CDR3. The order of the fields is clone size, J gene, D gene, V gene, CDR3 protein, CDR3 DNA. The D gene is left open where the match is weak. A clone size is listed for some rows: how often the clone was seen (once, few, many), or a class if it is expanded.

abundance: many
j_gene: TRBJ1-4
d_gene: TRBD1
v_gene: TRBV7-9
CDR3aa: CASSHGQGAGTNEKLFF
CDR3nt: TGTGCCAGCAGCCACGGACAGGGGGCTGGAACTAATGAAAAACTGTTTTTT

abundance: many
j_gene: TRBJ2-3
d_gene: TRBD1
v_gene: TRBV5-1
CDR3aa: CASTYGGTGLAGDTQYF
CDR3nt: TGCGCCAGCACCTACGGAGGGACAGGGCTGGCGGGAGATACGCAGTATTTT

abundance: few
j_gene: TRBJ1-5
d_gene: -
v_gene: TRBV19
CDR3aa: CASSKSIGSNQPQHF
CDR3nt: TGTGCCAGTAGTAAGTCAATTGGAAGCAATCAGCCCCAGCATTTT

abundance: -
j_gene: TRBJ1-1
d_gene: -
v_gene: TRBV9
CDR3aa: CASSAGSRNTEAFF
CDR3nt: TGTGCCAGCAGCGCGGGATCACGAAACACTGAAGCTTTCTTT

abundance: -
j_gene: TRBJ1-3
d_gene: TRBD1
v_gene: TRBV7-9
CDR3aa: CASSYDRADGNTIYF
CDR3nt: TGTGCCAGCAGCTATGACAGGGCCGATGGAAACACCATATATTTT

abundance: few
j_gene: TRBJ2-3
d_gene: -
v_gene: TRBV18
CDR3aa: CASSPGATDTQYF
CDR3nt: TGTGCCAGCAGCCCCGGGGCCACAGATACGCAGTATTTT

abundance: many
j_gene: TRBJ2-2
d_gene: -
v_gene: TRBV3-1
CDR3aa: CASSPTVSTNTGELFF
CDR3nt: TGTGCCAGCAGTCCGACCGTGTCCACGAACACCGGGGAGCTGTTTTTT

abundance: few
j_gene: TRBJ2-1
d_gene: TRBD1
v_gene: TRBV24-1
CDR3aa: CATSDSGQGRGDEQFF
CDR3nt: TGTGCCACCAGTGATTCCGGACAGGGGAGGGGGGATGAGCAGTTCTTC

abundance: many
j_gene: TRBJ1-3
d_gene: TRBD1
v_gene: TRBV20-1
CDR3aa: CSAWTGFAIYF
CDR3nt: TGCAGTGCCTGGACAGGGTTCGCCATATATTTT

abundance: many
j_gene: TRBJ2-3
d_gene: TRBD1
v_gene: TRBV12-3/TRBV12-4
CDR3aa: CASSPQGVDTQYF
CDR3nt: TGTGCCAGCAGCCCTCAGGGGGTAGATACGCAGTATTTT

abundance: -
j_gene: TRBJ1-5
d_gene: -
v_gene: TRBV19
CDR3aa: CASSTQGLGQPQHF
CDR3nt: TGTGCCAGTAGTACCCAGGGGTTAGGTCAGCCCCAGCATTTT

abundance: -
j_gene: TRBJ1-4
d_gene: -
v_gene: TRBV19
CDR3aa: CASTSFKEKLFF
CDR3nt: TGTGCCAGTACATCGTTCAAGGAAAAACTGTTTTTT

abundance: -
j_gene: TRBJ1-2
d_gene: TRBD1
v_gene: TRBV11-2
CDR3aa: CASSSVSTGGYGYTF
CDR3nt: TGTGCCAGCAGCTCGGTTTCCACAGGGGGCTATGGCTACACCTTC

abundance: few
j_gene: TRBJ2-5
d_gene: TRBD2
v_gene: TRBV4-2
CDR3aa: CASSQADTSGGAETQYF
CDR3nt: TGTGCCAGCAGCCAGGCCGATACTAGCGGGGGGGCGGAGACCCAGTACTTC

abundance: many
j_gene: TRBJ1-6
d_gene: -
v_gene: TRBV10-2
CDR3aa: CASSDQGGNSPLHF
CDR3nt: TGCGCCAGCAGTGATCAGGGCGGCAATTCACCCCTCCACTTT

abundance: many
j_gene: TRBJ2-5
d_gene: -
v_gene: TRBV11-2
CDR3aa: CASSLVGPLGETQYF
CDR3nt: TGTGCCAGCAGCTTAGTGGGGCCGTTGGGGGAGACCCAGTACTTC

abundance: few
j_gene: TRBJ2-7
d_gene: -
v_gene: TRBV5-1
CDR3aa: CASSFALSNEQYF
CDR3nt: TGCGCCAGCAGCTTCGCACTTTCGAACGAGCAGTACTTC

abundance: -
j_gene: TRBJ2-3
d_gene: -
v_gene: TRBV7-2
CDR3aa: CASSFFGRGGTDTQYF
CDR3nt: TGTGCCAGCAGCTTTTTCGGCCGGGGTGGCACAGATACGCAGTATTTT

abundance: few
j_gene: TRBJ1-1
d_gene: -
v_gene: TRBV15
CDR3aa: CATSRDLETEAFF
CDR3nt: TGTGCCACCAGCAGAGATTTAGAGACTGAAGCTTTCTTT

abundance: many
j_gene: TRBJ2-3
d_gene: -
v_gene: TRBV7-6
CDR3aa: CASSLALWPDTQYF
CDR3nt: TGTGCCAGCAGCTTAGCTTTATGGCCAGATACGCAGTATTTT

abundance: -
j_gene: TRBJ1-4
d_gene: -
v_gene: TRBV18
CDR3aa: CASSETLTATNEKLFF
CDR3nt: TGTGCCAGCTCCGAAACCTTGACAGCAACTAATGAAAAACTGTTTTTT

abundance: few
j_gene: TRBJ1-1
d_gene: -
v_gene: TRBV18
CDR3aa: CASSPLPGEAFF
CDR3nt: TGTGCCAGCTCACCGCTTCCAGGGGAAGCTTTCTTT

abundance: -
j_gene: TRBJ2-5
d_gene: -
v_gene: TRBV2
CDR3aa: CASSEGGGARQETQYF
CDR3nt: TGTGCCAGCAGTGAAGGGGGGGGGGCCCGCCAAGAGACCCAGTACTTC

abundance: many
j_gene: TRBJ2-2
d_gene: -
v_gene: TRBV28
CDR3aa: CASSLWQGTGELFF
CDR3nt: TGTGCCAGCAGTTTGTGGCAGGGCACCGGGGAGCTGTTTTTT

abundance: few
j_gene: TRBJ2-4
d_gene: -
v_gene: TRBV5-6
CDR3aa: CASSRTGVNIQYF
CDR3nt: TGTGCCAGCAGCCGAACGGGGGTGAACATTCAGTACTTC

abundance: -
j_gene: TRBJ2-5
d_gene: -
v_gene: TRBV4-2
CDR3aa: CASSQGGSDPYQETQYF
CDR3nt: TGTGCCAGCAGCCAGGGGGGTAGCGACCCGTACCAAGAGACCCAGTACTTC